These 20 T cell receptor beta chains were sequenced from one sample in a study of radiotherapy plus CTLA-4 blockade in lung cancer (dated by TCRdb to between 2017 and 2018). The library was obtained by the immunoSEQ multiplex PCR assay. Held by TCRdb, this immuneACCESS table contains in-frame sequences only and omits some clones. Under half of the omission traces to an unresolved V gene where checked; the cause of the rest is unknown. For this sample there are approximately 100,000 clones; about 85% appear just once. The top ten constitute under 2.5% of the sample. The input for sequencing was peripheral blood, taken from a patient treated with radiotherapy plus ipilimumab. The receptors stem from a human donor with non-small cell lung cancer that progressed on radiotherapy plus ipilimumab. Some clones in this sample may be carry-over from other donors' samples.

The chain carries TRBV27 and TRBJ1-2; D is ambiguous. CDR3 length: 14 residues. Trimming pared 2 bases from V and 2 bases from J, leaving 9 bases between. Germline V lookup: CDR1 MNHEY, CDR2 SMNVEV (reference sequence). The CDR3 nucleotides read TGTGCCAGCAGTTTAAACGGAATCAACTATGGCTACACCTTC. Its translation: CASSLNGINYGYTF.

The V gene is TRBV29-1, the J gene TRBJ2-7; 9 bases fit TRBD1. The CDR3 extends over 13 amino acids. With V trimmed by 7 bases and J by 6 bases, 10 bases remained unmatched. The V gene's germline CDR1 is SQVTM and CDR2 ANQGSEA. The DNA of the CDR3 is TGCAGCGCCCTAGGACAGGGGAATAGCGAGCAGTACTTC. Protein sequence: CSALGQGNSEQYF.

V and J are TRBV7-6 and TRBJ1-3; D not certain. Germline CDR1 reads SGHVS; CDR2 reads FNYEAQ. V shed 7 bases and J shed 4 bases, with 11 bases lying between them. This CDR3 has 13 residues. CDR3 loop: CASTSSPGNTIYF. In DNA, the CDR3 is TGTGCCAGCACCTCGAGCCCCGGAAACACCATATATTTT.

This sequence joins TRBV11-3 and TRBJ1-2; D possibly corresponds to TRBD1 (5 bases). The CDR3 is 14 residues long. Germline assignment: CDR1 SGHNT and CDR2 YENEEA. Trimming removed 5 bases from V and 8 bases from J, with 18 bases in between. In DNA, the CDR3 is TGTGCCAGCAGCCGGACGGGGCGGGGAGAGGGCTACACCTTC. This codes for CASSRTGRGEGYTF. The full variable domain, completed using reference TRBV11-3 and TRBJ1-2, is EAGVVQSPRYKIIEKKQPVAFWCNPISGHNTLYWYLQNLGQGPELLIRYENEEAVDDSQLPKDRFSAERLKGVDSTLKIQPAELGDSAVYLCASSRTGRGEGYTFGSGTRLTVV.

The gene calls are TRBV30 and TRBJ2-3; D is unresolved. This CDR3 is built from 13 residues. Between the trimmed V and J ends, which lost 0 bases and 5 bases, there was a span of 9 bases. Germline V lookup: CDR1 GTSNPN, CDR2 SVGIG (reference sequence). Here the CDR3 reads CAWSVGWQDTQYF. As DNA, the CDR3 is TGTGCCTGGAGTGTGGGATGGCAAGATACGCAGTATTTT.

This clone turned up a few times. This chain's CDR3 is CASSDDSSGNTIYF. CDR3 nucleotides: TGCGCCAGCAGCGATGACAGTTCTGGAAACACCATATATTTT. The J gene is TRBJ1-3, the V gene TRBV5-1, with a weak D call TRBD1 (5 bases). V dropped 4 bases and J dropped 1 base, with 9 bases sitting between them. CDR1 is SGHRS, CDR2 YFSETQ, per germline. The length of the CDR3 is 14 residues.

This chain joins TRBV7-2 and TRBJ2-7; 8 nucleotides align to TRBD2. CDR1 is SGHTA and CDR2 is FQGNSA in the germline V gene. Trimming took 2 bases from V and 5 from J; bases not matched to a gene: 8. The CDR3 spans 15 residues. This chain's CDR3 is CASSLIGGGRNEQYF. Written as DNA, the CDR3 is TGTGCCAGCAGCTTAATAGGCGGGGGGCGCAACGAGCAGTACTTC.

V gene TRBV6-5 combines with J gene TRBJ2-3; D is undetermined. Trimming removed 0 bases from V and 5 bases from J, with 9 bases in between. Germline V gene lookup returns CDR1 MNHEY and CDR2 SVGAGI. The CDR3 is 14 amino acids. The CDR3 DNA reads TGTGCCAGCAGTTACTCCGACCCGGGAGATACGCAGTATTTT. Translating it yields CASSYSDPGDTQYF.

The chain links TRBV30 to TRBJ2-1, with D unresolved. CDR1 GTSNPN and CDR2 SVGIG come from the germline V gene (reference sequence). The CDR3 is made up of 11 amino acids. V was trimmed by 0 bases and J by 8 bases, leaving 5 bases between them. CDR3 in DNA: TGTGCCTGGAGTGTAGTCTATGAGCAGTTCTTC. Residues: CAWSVVYEQFF. The full variable domain, rest sourced from reference TRBV30 and TRBJ2-1, is SQTIHQWPATLVQPVGSPLSLECTVEGTSNPNLYWYRQAAGRGLQLLFYSVGIGQISSEVPQNLSASRPQDRQFILSSKKLLLSDSGFYLCAWSVVYEQFFGPGTRLTVL.

This clone was seen a single time. CDR3 sequence reads: CSVATGYSQPQHF. The DNA of the CDR3 is TGCAGCGTTGCCACAGGGTATAGTCAGCCCCAGCATTTT. The chain is built from TRBV29-1 and TRBJ1-5; tentative D call: TRBD1 (6 bases). Between the trimmed V and J ends, which lost 4 bases and 6 bases, there was a span of 13 bases. There are 13 residues in the CDR3. Germline CDR1 is SQVTM and CDR2 is ANQGSEA.

The chain recombines TRBV5-1 with TRBJ1-2, with a possible D match to TRBD1 (6 bases). The CDR3 is 14 residues long. Per the germline V gene, CDR1 is SGHRS and CDR2 is YFSETQ. V lost 6 bases and J lost 7, with 19 bases in between. CDR3 loop: CASNGGGAGFGYTF. CDR3 nucleotide sequence: TGCGCCAGCAATGGGGGGGGCGCAGGTTTTGGCTACACCTTC.

The CDR3 region has the DNA TGTGCCAGCAGTTATAGCGAGTTCCTAGGCTGGGATGAAAAACTGTTTTTT. Translating it yields CASSYSEFLGWDEKLFF. The gene calls are TRBV6-7 and TRBJ1-4; D not resolved. TRBV6-7 is treated as an ORF (open reading frame) with a function not yet certain. V was cut by 3 bases and J by 6 bases, with 20 bases left in between. The CDR3 runs 17 residues.

The rearrangement links TRBV11-2 to TRBJ1-1; D not certain. Germline CDR1 and CDR2: SGHAT and FQNNGV. V was pared by 1 base and J by 4 bases, with 16 bases between. The length of the CDR3 is 16 residues. CDR3 sequence (DNA): TGTGCCAGCAGCTTAGTGGACCCGGGCGTCGGCACTGAAGCTTTCTTT. Translation: CASSLVDPGVGTEAFF.

V usage is TRBV5-1 and J usage is TRBJ1-4; the D is unclear. Trimming shortened V by 0 bases and J by 5 bases, and 5 bases separated the two germline ends. Germline V gene sequence: CDR1 SGHRS, CDR2 YFSETQ. This CDR3 is 13 amino acids long. The CDR3 DNA sequence: TGCGCCAGCAGCTTGGGTTCGAATGAAAAACTGTTTTTT. Its translation is CASSLGSNEKLFF. Full variable domain (missing parts from reference TRBV5-1 and TRBJ1-4): KAGVTQTPRYLIKTRGQQVTLSCSPISGHRSVSWYQQTPGQGLQFLFEYFSETQRNKGNFPGRFSGRQFSNSRSEMNVSTLELGDSALYLCASSLGSNEKLFFGSGTQLSVL.

This chain links TRBV6-1 with TRBJ2-7, with D perhaps TRBD2 (5 bases). From germline, CDR1 is MNHNS and CDR2 SASEGT. There are 15 residues in the CDR3. Between the trimmed V and J ends, which lost 1 base and 4 bases, there was a span of 14 bases. CDR3 nucleotides: TGTGCCAGCAGTGAAGGGAACTTTAGAGGGTACGAGCAGTACTTC. It yields the protein CASSEGNFRGYEQYF.

This clone was observed a handful of times. V is TRBV7-2 and J is TRBJ2-1; TRBD1 agrees at 8 bases. Trimming removed 10 bases from V and 3 bases from J; junction bases left unmatched: 8. CDR1 is SGHTA, CDR2 FQGNSA, per germline. The CDR3 is made up of 14 amino acids. CDR3 residues: CANTAGGGYNEQFF. Written as DNA, the CDR3 is TGTGCCAACACGGCAGGGGGCGGCTACAATGAGCAGTTCTTC.

The chain combines TRBV5-4 with TRBJ2-3; 8 bases are shared with TRBD1. The V gene end was trimmed by 0 bases and the J gene end by 6 bases; junction bases not matched to a gene: 6. Per the germline V gene, CDR1 is SGHNT and CDR2 is YYREEE (reference sequence). The CDR3 runs to 15 residues. CDR3 protein: CASSLATGDRDTQYF. The DNA for the CDR3 is TGTGCCAGCAGCTTGGCGACAGGGGATAGGGATACGCAGTATTTT.

V is TRBV5-1 and J is TRBJ2-1; D is perhaps TRBD2 (6 bases). Germline lookup yields CDR1 SGHRS and CDR2 YFSETQ. There are 13 residues in the CDR3. V lost 3 bases to trimming and J lost 6 bases, with 10 bases between them. CDR3 nucleotide sequence: TGCGCCAGCAGCTGGGACTCCGGCAATGAGCAGTTCTTC. Protein sequence: CASSWDSGNEQFF.

This rearrangement joins TRBV7-9 to TRBJ1-6; TRBD1 is a possible D gene (6 bases). CDR1 and CDR2 (germline): SEHNR, FQNEAQ (reference sequence). CDR3 size: 12 residues. DNA of the CDR3: TGTGCGGGGGCGGGGAATAATTCACCCCTCCACTTT. This sequence encodes CAGAGNNSPLHF.

The gene calls are TRBV4-3 and TRBJ1-2; a weak D match, TRBD1 (6 bases). Trimming stripped 4 bases from V and 5 bases from J, with 23 bases between. The germline gives CDR1 LGHNA, CDR2 YSLEER. There are 17 residues in the CDR3. The CDR3 here is CASSPRVGSPGTYGYTF. The CDR3 DNA reads as TGCGCCAGCAGCCCGAGGGTCGGGAGCCCGGGGACATATGGCTACACCTTC.